The clone carrying this T cell receptor (beta chain) has a handful of counts. As originally analysed: Estimation of nucleated cell counts was performed using reference gene primer amplification. Clones were read by immunoSEQ multiplex PCR, and TCRdb kept only the in-frame ones, dropping some. From that table come the V and J calls and clone size; the DNA was used to work out D and trimming. The sample contains tens of thousands of clones, 65% to 80% of which appear only once. This sample stems from a study of blood T cell repertoires in COVID-19. Study-level background: PBMCs, B-cell-depleted T cells, or T cells provided the cDNA or gDNA that made up the material.

The CDR3 is made up of 15 amino acids. Sequenced input: peripheral blood. The sequence derives from a man between 70 and 80 years old with acute or convalescent COVID-19. J is TRBJ1-2 and V is TRBV21-1. TRBV21-1 is given as a pseudogene. The CDR3 DNA is TGTGCCAGCAGCAACCAGACGGTGAGCGAAGGTGGCTACACCTTC. Translated, it gives CASSNQTVSEGGYTF.